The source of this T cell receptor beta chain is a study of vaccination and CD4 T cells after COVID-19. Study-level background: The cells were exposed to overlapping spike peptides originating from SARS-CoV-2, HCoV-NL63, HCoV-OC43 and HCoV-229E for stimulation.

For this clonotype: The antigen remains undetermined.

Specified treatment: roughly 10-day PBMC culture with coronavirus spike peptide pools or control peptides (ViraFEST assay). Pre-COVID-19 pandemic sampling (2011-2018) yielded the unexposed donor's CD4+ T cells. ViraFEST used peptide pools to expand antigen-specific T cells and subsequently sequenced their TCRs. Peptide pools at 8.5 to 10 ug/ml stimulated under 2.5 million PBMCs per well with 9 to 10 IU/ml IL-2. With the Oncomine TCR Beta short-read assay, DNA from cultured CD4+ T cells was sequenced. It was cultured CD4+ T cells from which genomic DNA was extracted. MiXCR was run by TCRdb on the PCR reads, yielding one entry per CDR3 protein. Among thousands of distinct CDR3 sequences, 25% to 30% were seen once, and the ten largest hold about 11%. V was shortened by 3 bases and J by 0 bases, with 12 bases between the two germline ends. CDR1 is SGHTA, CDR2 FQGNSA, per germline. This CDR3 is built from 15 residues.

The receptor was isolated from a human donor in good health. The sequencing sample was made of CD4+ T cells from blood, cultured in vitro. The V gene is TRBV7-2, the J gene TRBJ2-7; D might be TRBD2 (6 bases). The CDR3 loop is CASSLREASSYEQYF. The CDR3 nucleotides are TGTGCCAGCAGCTTGAGGGAGGCTAGCTCCTACGAGCAGTACTTC.